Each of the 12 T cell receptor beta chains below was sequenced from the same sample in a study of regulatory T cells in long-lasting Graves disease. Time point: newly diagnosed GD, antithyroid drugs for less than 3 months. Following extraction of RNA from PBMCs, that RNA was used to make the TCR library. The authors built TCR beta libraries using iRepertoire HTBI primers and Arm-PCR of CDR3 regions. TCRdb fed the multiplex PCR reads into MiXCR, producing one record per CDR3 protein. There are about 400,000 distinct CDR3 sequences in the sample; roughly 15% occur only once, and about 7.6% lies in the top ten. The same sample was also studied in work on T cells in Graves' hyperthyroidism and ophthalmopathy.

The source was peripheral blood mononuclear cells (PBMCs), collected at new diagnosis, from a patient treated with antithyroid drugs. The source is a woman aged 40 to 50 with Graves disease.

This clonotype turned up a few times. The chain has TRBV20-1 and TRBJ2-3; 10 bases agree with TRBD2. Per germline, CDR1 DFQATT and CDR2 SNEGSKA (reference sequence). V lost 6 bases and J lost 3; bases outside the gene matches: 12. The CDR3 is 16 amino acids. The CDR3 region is CSACLAGAAGTDTQYF. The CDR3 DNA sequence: TGCAGTGCCTGTCTAGCGGGAGCGGCCGGGACAGATACGCAGTATTTT.

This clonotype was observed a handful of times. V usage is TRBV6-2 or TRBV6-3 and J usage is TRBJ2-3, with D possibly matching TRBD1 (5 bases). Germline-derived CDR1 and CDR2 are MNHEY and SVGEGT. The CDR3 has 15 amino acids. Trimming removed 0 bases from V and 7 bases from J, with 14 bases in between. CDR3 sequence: CASSYSQGVQHTQYF. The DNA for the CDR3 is TGTGCCAGCAGTTACTCTCAAGGGGTCCAGCATACGCAGTATTTT.

CDR3 bases: TGCAGTGCTAGCTCGCAGCAGCCCTACAATGAGCAGTTCTTC. Protein: CSASSQQPYNEQFF. The chain couples TRBV20-1 to TRBJ2-1; no reliable D call. The germline V and J ends were trimmed by 3 bases and 2 bases, with 11 bases remaining between them. Germline assignment: CDR1 DFQATT and CDR2 SNEGSKA (reference sequence). This CDR3 comprises 14 residues.

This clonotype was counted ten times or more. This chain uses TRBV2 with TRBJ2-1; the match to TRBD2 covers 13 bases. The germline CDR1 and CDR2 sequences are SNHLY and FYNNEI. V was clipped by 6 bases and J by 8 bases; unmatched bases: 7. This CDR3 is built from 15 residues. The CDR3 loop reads CASRERTSGSDEQFF. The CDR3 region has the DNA TGTGCCAGCAGAGAAAGGACTAGCGGGAGTGATGAGCAGTTCTTC.

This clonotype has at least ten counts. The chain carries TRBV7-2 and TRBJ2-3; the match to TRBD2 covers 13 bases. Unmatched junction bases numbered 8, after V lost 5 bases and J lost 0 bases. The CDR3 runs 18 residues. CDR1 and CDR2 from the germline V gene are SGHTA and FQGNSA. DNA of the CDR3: TGTGCCAGCAGCCCCGGGACTAGCGGGGCCCGGAGCACAGATACGCAGTATTTT. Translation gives CASSPGTSGARSTDTQYF.

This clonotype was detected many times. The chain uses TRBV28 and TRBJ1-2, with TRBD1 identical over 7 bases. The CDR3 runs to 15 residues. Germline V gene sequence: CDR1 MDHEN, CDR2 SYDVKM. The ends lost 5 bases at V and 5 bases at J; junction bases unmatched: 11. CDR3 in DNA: TGTGCCAGCAGTCCCCGGGACAGATCAACTTATGGCTACACCTTC. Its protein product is CASSPRDRSTYGYTF.

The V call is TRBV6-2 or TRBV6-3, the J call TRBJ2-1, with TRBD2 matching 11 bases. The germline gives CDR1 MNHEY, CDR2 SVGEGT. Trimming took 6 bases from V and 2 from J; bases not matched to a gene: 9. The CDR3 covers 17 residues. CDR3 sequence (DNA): TGTGCCAGCAGGATTTCTATAGCGGGGGGGCCCTACAATGAGCAGTTCTTC. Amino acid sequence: CASRISIAGGPYNEQFF.

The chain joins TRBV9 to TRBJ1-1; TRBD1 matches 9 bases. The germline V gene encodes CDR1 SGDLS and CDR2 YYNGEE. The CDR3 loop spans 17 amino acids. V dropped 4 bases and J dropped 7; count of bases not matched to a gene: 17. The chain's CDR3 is CASSPSPLQGATDEAFF. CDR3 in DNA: TGTGCCAGCAGCCCAAGCCCTCTACAGGGGGCGACCGATGAAGCTTTCTTT. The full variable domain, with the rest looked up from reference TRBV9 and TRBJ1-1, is DSGVTQTPKHLITATGQRVTLRCSPRSGDLSVYWYQQSLDQGLQFLIQYYNGEERAKGNILERFSAQQFPDLHSELNLSSLELGDSALYFCASSPSPLQGATDEAFFGQGTRLTVV.

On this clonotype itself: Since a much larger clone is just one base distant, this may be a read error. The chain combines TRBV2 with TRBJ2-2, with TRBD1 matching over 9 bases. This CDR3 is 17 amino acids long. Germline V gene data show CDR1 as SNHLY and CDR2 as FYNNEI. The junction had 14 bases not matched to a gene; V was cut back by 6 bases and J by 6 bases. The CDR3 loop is CASSAGTGSRDAGELFF. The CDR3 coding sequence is TGTGCCAGCAGCGCCGGGACAGGGAGTAGGGACGCCGGGGAGCTGTTTTTT. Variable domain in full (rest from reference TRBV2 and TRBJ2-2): EPEVTQTPSHQVTQMGQEVILRCVPISNHLYFYWYRQILGQKVEFLVSFYNNEISEKSEIFDDQFSVERPDGSNFTLKIRSTKLEDSAMYFCASSAGTGSRDAGELFFGEGSRLTVL.

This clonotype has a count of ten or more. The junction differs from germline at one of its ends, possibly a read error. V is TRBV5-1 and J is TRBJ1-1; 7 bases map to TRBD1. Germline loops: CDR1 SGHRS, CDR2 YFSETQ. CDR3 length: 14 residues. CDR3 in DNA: TGTGCCAGCAGCTTAGGAACAGGGGCCACTGAAGCTTTCTTT. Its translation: CASSLGTGATEAFF. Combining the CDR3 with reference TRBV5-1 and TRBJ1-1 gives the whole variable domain KAGVTQTPRYLIKTRGQQVTLSCSPISGHRSVSWYQQTPGQGLQFLFEYFSETQRNKGNFPGRFSGRQFSNSRSEMNVSTLELGDSALYLCASSLGTGATEAFFGQGTRLTVV.

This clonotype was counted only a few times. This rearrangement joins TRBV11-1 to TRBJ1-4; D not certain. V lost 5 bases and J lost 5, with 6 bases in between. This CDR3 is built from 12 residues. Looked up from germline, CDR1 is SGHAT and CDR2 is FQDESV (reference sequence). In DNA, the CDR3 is TGTGCCAGCAGCCACTCAAATGAAAAACTGTTTTTT. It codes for CASSHSNEKLFF.

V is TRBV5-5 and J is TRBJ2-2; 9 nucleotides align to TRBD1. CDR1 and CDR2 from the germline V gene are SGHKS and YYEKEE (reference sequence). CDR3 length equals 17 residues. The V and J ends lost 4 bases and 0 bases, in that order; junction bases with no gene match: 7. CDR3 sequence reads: CASSLKGQGTNTGELFF. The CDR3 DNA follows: TGTGCCAGCAGCCTAAAAGGACAGGGGACGAACACCGGGGAGCTGTTTTTT. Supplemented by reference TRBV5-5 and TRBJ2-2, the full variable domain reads DAGVTQSPTHLIKTRGQQVTLRCSPISGHKSVSWYQQVLGQGPQFIFQYYEKEERGRGNFPDRFSARQFPNYSSELNVNALLLGDSALYLCASSLKGQGTNTGELFFGEGSRLTVL.